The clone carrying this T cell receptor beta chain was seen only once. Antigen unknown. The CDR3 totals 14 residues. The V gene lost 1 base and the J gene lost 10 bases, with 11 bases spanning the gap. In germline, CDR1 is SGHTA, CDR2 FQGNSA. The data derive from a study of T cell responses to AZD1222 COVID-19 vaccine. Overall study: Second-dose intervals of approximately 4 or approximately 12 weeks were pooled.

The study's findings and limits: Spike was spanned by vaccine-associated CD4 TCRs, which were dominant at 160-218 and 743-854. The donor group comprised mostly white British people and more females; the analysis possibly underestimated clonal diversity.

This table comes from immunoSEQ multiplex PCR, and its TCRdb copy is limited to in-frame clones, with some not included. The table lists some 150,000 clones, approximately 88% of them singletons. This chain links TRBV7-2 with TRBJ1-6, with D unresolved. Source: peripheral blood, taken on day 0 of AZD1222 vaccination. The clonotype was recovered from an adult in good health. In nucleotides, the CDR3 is TGTGCCAGCAGCTTAGGCAGTATCAGCTCACCCCTCCACTTT. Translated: CASSLGSISSPLHF.